This T cell receptor (beta chain) was profiled in a study of blood T cell repertoires in COVID-19. In the study's own analysis: Amplifying reference gene primers gave estimates of nucleated cell counts. Data came from immunoSEQ multiplex PCR; TCRdb stores just in-frame clones and leaves some out. V and J calls and clone size are given by that table; D and trimming were obtained from the DNA. The sample has 300,000 or so clones; 80% to 90% are singletons. V lost 4 bases to trimming and J lost 4 bases, with 15 bases between them. The CDR3 consists of 14 residues. Germline-derived CDR1 and CDR2 are SGHRS and YFSETQ.

The genes are TRBV5-1 and TRBJ2-7; the D gene is possibly TRBD1 (6 bases). The clonotype comes from a woman in her 40s with acute COVID-19. The specimen sequenced was PBMCs or T cells enriched from blood (not recorded which). The CDR3 nucleotides are TGCGCCAGCAGCCGAACCGGGACATCTTACGAGCAGTACTTC. It is translated as CASSRTGTSYEQYF.